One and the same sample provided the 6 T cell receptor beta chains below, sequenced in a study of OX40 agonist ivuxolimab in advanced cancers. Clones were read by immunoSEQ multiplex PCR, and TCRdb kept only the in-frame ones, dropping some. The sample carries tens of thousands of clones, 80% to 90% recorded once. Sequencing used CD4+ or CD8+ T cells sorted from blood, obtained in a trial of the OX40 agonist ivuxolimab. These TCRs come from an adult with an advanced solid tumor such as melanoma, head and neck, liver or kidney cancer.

The CDR3 here is CASSLGGSDRDNEQFF. The CDR3 nucleotides read TGTGCCAGCAGTTTAGGAGGCTCGGACAGGGACAATGAGCAGTTCTTC. The genes are TRBV27 and TRBJ2-1; 8 positions agree with TRBD1. From germline, CDR1 is MNHEY and CDR2 SMNVEV (reference sequence). The CDR3 loop spans 16 amino acids. The V segment lost 2 bases and the J segment 5 bases; nucleotides outside the gene matches: 8.

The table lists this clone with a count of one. The CDR3 DNA sequence: TGTGCCAGCAGCCCAACGGGGAGCGGAAACACCATATATTTT. As protein: CASSPTGSGNTIYF. The rearrangement joins TRBV7-6 to TRBJ1-3; D unclear. CDR1 and CDR2 (germline): SGHVS, FNYEAQ. V lost 5 bases and J lost 4, with 12 bases in between. The CDR3 consists of 14 residues. Full variable domain (outside the CDR3, taken from reference TRBV7-6 and TRBJ1-3): GAGVSQSPRYKVTKRGQDVALRCDPISGHVSLYWYRQALGQGPEFLTYFNYEAQQDKSGLPNDRFSAERPEGSISTLTIQRTEQRDSAMYRCASSPTGSGNTIYFGEGSWLTVV.

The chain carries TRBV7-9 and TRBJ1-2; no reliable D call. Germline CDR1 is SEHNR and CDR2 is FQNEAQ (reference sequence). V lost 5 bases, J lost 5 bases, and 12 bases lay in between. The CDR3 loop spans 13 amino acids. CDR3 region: CASSTQTRYGYTF. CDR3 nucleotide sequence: TGTGCCAGCAGCACTCAGACACGTTATGGCTACACCTTC.

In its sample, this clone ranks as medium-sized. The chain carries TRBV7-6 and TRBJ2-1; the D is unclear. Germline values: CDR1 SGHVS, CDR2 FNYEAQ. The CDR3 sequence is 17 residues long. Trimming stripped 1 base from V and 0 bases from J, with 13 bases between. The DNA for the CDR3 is TGTGCCAGCAGCTTAGGATGGGTGGCTAGCTCCTACAATGAGCAGTTCTTC. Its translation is CASSLGWVASSYNEQFF.

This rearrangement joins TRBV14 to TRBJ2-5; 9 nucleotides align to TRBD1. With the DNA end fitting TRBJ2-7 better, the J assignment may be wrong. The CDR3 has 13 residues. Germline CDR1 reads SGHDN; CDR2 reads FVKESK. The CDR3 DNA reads TGTGCCAGCAGCCTAGGGACAGGGTACGAGCAGTACTTC. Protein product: CASSLGTGYEQYF.

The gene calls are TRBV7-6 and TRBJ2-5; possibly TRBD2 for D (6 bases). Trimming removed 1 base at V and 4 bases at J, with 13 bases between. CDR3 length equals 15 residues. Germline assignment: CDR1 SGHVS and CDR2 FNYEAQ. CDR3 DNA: TGTGCCAGCAGCTTAGGGGGACGGAGGGCAGAGACCCAGTACTTC. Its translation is CASSLGGRRAETQYF.